This TCR beta chain was sequenced in a study of blood T cell repertoires in COVID-19 (dated by TCRdb to 2019 to 2021). Some background on the complete study: Collaborator samples came from the United States, Italy and Spain and covered acute and convalescent phases of COVID-19. The prospective study material was composed of cDNA or gDNA derived from T cells, B-cell-depleted T cells, or PBMCs. The dataset comprised deeply sampled blood TCRbeta repertoires from subjects exposed to, actively infected with, or recovered from COVID-19. The repertoires were made available in a free public database intended to serve as a resource for research on the immune response to SARS-CoV-2. The samples were drawn from the first 160 participants of the ongoing ImmuneRACE study and from under 1,500 subjects provided by 6 global collaborators. Nearly every sample came with metadata listing a de-identified subject ID, COVID-19 status, age in years and sex. Where available, HLA class I and class II types were obtained from metadata supplied by the sample provider rather than from assay-based typing. Overall study outcomes, separate from this receptor: The quantity of clinical and demographic metadata differed by source and by participant and was supplied without curation.

Whole blood was collected in K2EDTA tubes by collaborating institutions according to the institutions' own protocols. For TCRbeta analysis, collaborators shipped samples in one of three forms: frozen whole blood, isolated PBMCs, or DNA extracted from either of those sample types. Note on this clone: Its recognized antigen is unknown. No base-level quality is on record; no much larger clone is a single base apart.

TCRbeta CDR3 regions were amplified from genomic DNA by means of the immunoSEQ Assay, a bias-controlled multiplex PCR. Regarding the original processing steps: The number of nucleated cells in each sample was estimated by amplification of reference gene primers within the assay. To quantify the absolute abundance of each unique TCRbeta CDR3 rearrangement, sequence reads were collapsed and filtered. For each sample, productive Simpson clonality was calculated as the square root of Simpson's diversity index over productive rearrangements. TCRdb provides this immuneACCESS table in a form limited to in-frame rearrangements. Some clones are lacking; in checked studies, under half of them reflect an unresolved V gene, and why the rest are absent is not known. D and trimming were read from the DNA, whereas the V and J calls and clone size are those reported in that table. The sample table shows about 250,000 clones, and around 88% are seen once. 4.5% to 6.5% of the sample is taken by the ten largest.

Trimming at the junction amounts to 4 bases on V and 0 bases on J, and the germline ends lie 14 bases apart. From the cysteine up to the phenylalanine, the CDR3 has a length of 16 residues. Of the read, only the CDR3 DNA is kept; its 48 bases are in frame from base 1. The source material was peripheral blood. This TCR derives from a man older than 75 with acute or convalescent COVID-19. The chain was built from TRBV23-1 and TRBJ2-3; TRBD2 could be the D gene, as 5 bases match. TRBV23-1 is identified as an open reading frame with a role that is uncertain. DNA sequence: TGCGCCAGCAGTCTGGAGAGGGAGTCTAGCACAGATACGCAGTATTTT. The translation is CASSLERESSTDTQYF.